This T cell receptor beta chain originates from a study of shared clonotypes between healthy human individuals. Around 32,000 T cell genomes, or around 300 ng DNA, went into unsorted PBMC replicate PCRs. TCRdb's copy holds only in-frame clones and misses some; the assay was immunoSEQ multiplex PCR. The sample shows roughly 500,000 clones, 79% of them seen only once. This CDR3 has 14 amino acids. V dropped 2 bases and J dropped 0 bases, with 3 bases sitting between them. CDR1 SGDLS and CDR2 YYNGEE come from the germline V gene. V gene TRBV9 combines with J gene TRBJ2-6; D is undetermined. The sample consisted of PBMCs. The receptor's source is a woman aged 40 to 50 in good health. Some clones in this sample may be carry-over from other donors' samples. CDR3: CASSVHSGANVLTF. The DNA of the CDR3 is TGTGCCAGCAGCGTGCACTCTGGGGCCAACGTCCTGACTTTC.